This T cell receptor beta chain comes out of a study of technical replicates of blood from several donors. This clone was detected once. Profiled with immunoSEQ multiplex PCR; TCRdb holds only in-frame clones, not every one. Here the sample spans some 68,000 clones, roughly 89% being singletons. Specimen: T cells isolated from PBMCs. The sequence was obtained from a human donor in good health.

Here the CDR3 DNA reads TGTGCCAGTAGTATGACAGTGAACACTGAAGCTTTCTTT. Translated: CASSMTVNTEAFF. V usage is TRBV19 and J usage is TRBJ1-1; tentative D call: TRBD1 (5 bases). CDR3 size: 13 residues. Germline values: CDR1 LNHDA, CDR2 SQIVND (reference sequence). Trimming removed 3 bases at V and 0 bases at J, with 5 bases between.